The 7 T cell receptor beta chains given below trace back to one sample, sequenced in a study of blood T cell repertoires in COVID-19. The protocol was immunoSEQ multiplex PCR, while the TCRdb copy is restricted to in-frame clones and leaves out a portion. The sample has approximately 220,000 clones; 86% are singletons. Sequencing used PBMCs or T cells enriched from blood (not recorded which). All receptors derive from a woman in her forties with acute COVID-19.

This clone was detected a few times. The chain has TRBV5-4 and TRBJ1-1; a possible D gene is TRBD1 (6 bases). V was trimmed by 9 bases and J by 3 bases, leaving 18 bases between them. This CDR3 region has 14 residues. CDR1 is SGHNT, CDR2 YYREEE, per germline (reference sequence). The CDR3 is CATLRGGKDTEAFF. CDR3 sequence (DNA): TGTGCCACCCTAAGGGGGGGGAAAGACACTGAAGCTTTCTTT.

This clone was recorded once. The chain uses TRBV11-3 and TRBJ1-1, with D tentatively TRBD1 (6 bases). This CDR3 contains 15 residues. V was pared by 1 base and J by 1 base, with 10 bases between. Looked up from germline, CDR1 is SGHNT and CDR2 is YENEEA. CDR3 amino acids: CASSLGGQQNTEAFF. CDR3 bases: TGTGCCAGCAGCTTAGGGGGACAACAGAACACTGAAGCTTTCTTT.

This sequence joins TRBV30 and TRBJ1-5, with D tentatively TRBD1 (6 bases). The germline V gene encodes CDR1 GTSNPN and CDR2 SVGIG (reference sequence). Trimming took off 3 bases at V and 3 bases at J, with 15 bases between the two ends. The CDR3 runs to 15 residues. The CDR3 sequence is CAWSTPGDPNQPQHF. The CDR3 coding sequence is TGTGCCTGGAGCACCCCAGGGGATCCCAATCAGCCCCAGCATTTT.

The chain is built from TRBV6-5 and TRBJ2-7; 10 nucleotides line up with TRBD1. This CDR3 contains 15 residues. Per the germline V gene, CDR1 is MNHEY and CDR2 is SVGAGI. Losses at the gene ends were 6 bases for V and 5 bases for J; bases not matched to a gene: 10. CDR3 sequence (DNA): TGTGCCAGCAGCCGAAGACAGGGGGCACTCAACGAGCAGTACTTC. Protein sequence: CASSRRQGALNEQYF.

This rearrangement joins TRBV19 to TRBJ1-1; the D gene is possibly TRBD1 (5 bases). Deletions cut 5 bases from V and 5 bases from J, with 18 bases between. The CDR3 totals 15 residues. Germline CDR1 LNHDA, CDR2 SQIVND (reference sequence). The CDR3 loop reads CASSYITGGRTEAFF. CDR3 bases: TGTGCCAGTAGTTATATTACCGGGGGTCGGACTGAAGCTTTCTTT.

The J gene is TRBJ1-3, the V gene TRBV25-1; 10 positions match TRBD1. This CDR3 has 16 residues. V was clipped by 4 bases and J by 9 bases; unmatched bases: 12. Per germline, CDR1 MGHDK and CDR2 SYGVNS. The CDR3 sequence is CASSATTGTGDGTIYF. CDR3 nucleotide sequence: TGTGCCAGCAGTGCCACGACGGGGACAGGGGACGGCACCATATATTTT. Variable domain in full (rest from reference TRBV25-1 and TRBJ1-3): EADIYQTPRYLVIGTGKKITLECSQTMGHDKMYWYQQDPGMELHLIHYSYGVNSTEKGDLSSESTVSRIRTEHFPLTLESARPSHTSQYLCASSATTGTGDGTIYFGEGSWLTVV.

The chain links TRBV15 to TRBJ2-7, with 8 bases matching TRBD1. The CDR3 contains 14 residues. Germline V gene data show CDR1 as LNHNV and CDR2 as YYDKDF (reference sequence). V dropped 2 bases and J dropped 7; count of bases not matched to a gene: 7. The CDR3 DNA is TGTGCCACCAGCAGACAGGGGGCCGGGCTGGAGCAGTACTTC. Its protein product is CATSRQGAGLEQYF.